This note documents a single TCR beta chain sequence. What it binds is not known. This sample was included in a study of chemoradiotherapy in HPV16-positive cancers. Study-level information: Candidate HPV-specific T-cell clones and common TCR motifs came from functional assays in a couple of HPV16-positive patients.

V was clipped by 5 bases and J by 5 bases, with 12 bases between them. In germline, CDR1 is KGHSH, CDR2 LQKENI. This CDR3 is 13 amino acids long. Study-wide results and caveats: Candidate HPV-specific clones and E7-related TCR motifs grew in tumor during treatment. The functional HPV-specific definition rests on just two HPV16-positive patients. For HPV16-positive patients, expanding HPV-responsive T cells associated with longer recurrence-free survival.

Produced via immunoSEQ multiplex PCR; TCRdb's table is partial and in-frame only. The sample has about 1,900 clones, about nine tenths seen once. This chain connects TRBV18 to TRBJ1-1; the D gene is possibly TRBD1 (5 bases). Source: tumor tissue, taken from a patient who underwent chemoradiotherapy. The TCR sequence derives from a human donor with HPV-associated anogenital cancer. CDR3 amino acids: CASSAFGGTEAFF. The CDR3 region has the DNA TGTGCCAGCTCAGCATTCGGGGGGACTGAAGCTTTCTTT.